Below, 11 T cell receptor beta chains from the same sample are listed, as sequenced in a study of regulatory T cells in long-lasting Graves disease. Documented time point: newly diagnosed GD, antithyroid drugs for less than 3 months. The TCR library was prepared using RNA isolated from PBMCs. In building TCR beta libraries, iRepertoire HTBI primers were used together with Arm-PCR of CDR3 regions. A single record per CDR3 protein comes from TCRdb applying MiXCR to the multiplex PCR reads. The sample includes about 620,000 distinct CDR3 sequences, under 20% of them seen just once. This sample also appeared in a second study, on T cells in Graves' hyperthyroidism and ophthalmopathy.

The source was peripheral blood mononuclear cells (PBMCs), collected at new diagnosis, from a patient treated with antithyroid drugs. These receptor sequences come from a woman under 40 with Graves disease.

As to this clonotype: A much larger clone differs by one base, so this may be a read error. This chain links TRBV2 with TRBJ1-1; possible D gene TRBD1, 6 bases. Germline values: CDR1 SNHLY, CDR2 FYNNEI. The CDR3 length is 14 residues. The DNA of the CDR3 is TGTGCCAGCAGTCAAACAGGGTGGAACACTGGAGCTTTCTTT. Protein: CASSQTGWNTGAFF.

This clonotype was observed at least ten times. DNA of the CDR3: TGTGCCAGCAGCGGACGGTCGGGCACTGAAGCTTTCTTT. This codes for CASSGRSGTEAFF. The chain recombines TRBV6-1 with TRBJ1-1; D not resolved. The germline V and J ends were trimmed by 6 bases and 4 bases, with 12 bases remaining between them. The germline CDR1 and CDR2 sequences are MNHNS and SASEGT. The CDR3 extends over 13 amino acids.

This clonotype has at least ten counts. The genes are TRBV27 and TRBJ2-1; TRBD1 aligns across 7 bases. From germline, CDR1 is MNHEY and CDR2 SMNVEV (reference sequence). V was pared by 7 bases and J by 4 bases, with 10 bases of the junction left unmatched. The CDR3 is 15 residues long. CDR3 protein: CASTPTTGRYNEQFF. DNA for the CDR3: TGTGCCAGCACCCCGACGACAGGGCGGTACAATGAGCAGTTCTTC.

This clonotype has at least ten counts. The chain joins TRBV12-3 or TRBV12-4 to TRBJ1-1; D not resolved. The CDR3 extends over 12 amino acids. V dropped 7 bases and J dropped 0 bases, with 6 bases sitting between them. As DNA, the CDR3 is TGTGCCAGCACCATAATGAACACTGAAGCTTTCTTT. This encodes CASTIMNTEAFF.

The genes are TRBV12-3 or TRBV12-4 and TRBJ2-2; TRBD1 matches at 9 bases. J was trimmed by 3 bases and V by 7 bases; bases with no gene match: 6. The CDR3 length is 15 residues. The CDR3 region has the DNA TGTGCCAGCACCTTGGGACAGGGTTACACCGGGGAGCTGTTTTTT. Residues: CASTLGQGYTGELFF.

With respect to this clonotype: This sequence may be a read error, since a much larger clone differs from it by one base. The chain uses TRBV24-1 and TRBJ2-3; the match to TRBD2 covers 7 bases. CDR1 and CDR2 (germline): KGHDR, SFDVKD. CDR3 length: 14 residues. CDR3: CKTRLAGHTDTQYF. CDR3 coding DNA: TGTAAAACTAGACTAGCTGGACACACAGATACGCAGTATTTT.

A few counts support this clonotype. The chain carries TRBV20-1 and TRBJ2-2; perhaps TRBD2 as D (6 bases). V lost 4 bases and J lost 3, with 12 bases in between. Germline-derived CDR1 and CDR2 are DFQATT and SNEGSKA (reference sequence). This CDR3 has 14 amino acids. CDR3 in DNA: TGCAGTGCTAACGGCGGGGCTTACACCGGGGAGCTGTTTTTT. Its protein is CSANGGAYTGELFF.

There are many counts of this clonotype. The chain links TRBV6-1 to TRBJ2-1; D is possibly TRBD1 (6 bases). There are 15 residues in the CDR3. Germline V gene lookup returns CDR1 MNHNS and CDR2 SASEGT. Trimming took 6 bases from V and 0 from J, leaving 12 bases between them. As DNA, the CDR3 is TGTGCCAGCAGAAAAACAGGGAGCTCCTACAATGAGCAGTTCTTC. Its translation: CASRKTGSSYNEQFF.

This clonotype was observed a few times. The chain has TRBV18 and TRBJ1-1, with D unresolved. Germline-derived CDR1 and CDR2 are KGHSH and LQKENI. The V end lost 3 bases, the J end lost 3 bases, and 11 bases lay between the germline ends. This CDR3 contains 14 residues. Written as DNA, the CDR3 is TGTGCCAGCTCACCGGATTACTTGGACACTGAAGCTTTCTTT. Translation: CASSPDYLDTEAFF.

The CDR3 nucleotides are TGTGCCACCACGGGTACCGGAGACAGCGCTAACTATGGCTACACCTTC. Translating gives CATTGTGDSANYGYTF. The V gene is TRBV7-9, the J gene TRBJ1-2; D is possibly TRBD1 (5 bases). The CDR3 spans 16 residues. Trimming took 10 bases from V and 0 from J, leaving 21 bases between them. Germline V gene data show CDR1 as SEHNR and CDR2 as FQNEAQ (reference sequence).

This clonotype has ten or more counts. This chain uses TRBV19 with TRBJ1-1; possibly TRBD1 for D (5 bases). Trimming took off 3 bases at V and 3 bases at J, with 8 bases between the two ends. The CDR3 length is 13 residues. Per germline, CDR1 LNHDA and CDR2 SQIVND (reference sequence). In nucleotides, the CDR3 is TGTGCCAGTAGTATCAGGGTCGACACTGAAGCTTTCTTT. It codes for CASSIRVDTEAFF.